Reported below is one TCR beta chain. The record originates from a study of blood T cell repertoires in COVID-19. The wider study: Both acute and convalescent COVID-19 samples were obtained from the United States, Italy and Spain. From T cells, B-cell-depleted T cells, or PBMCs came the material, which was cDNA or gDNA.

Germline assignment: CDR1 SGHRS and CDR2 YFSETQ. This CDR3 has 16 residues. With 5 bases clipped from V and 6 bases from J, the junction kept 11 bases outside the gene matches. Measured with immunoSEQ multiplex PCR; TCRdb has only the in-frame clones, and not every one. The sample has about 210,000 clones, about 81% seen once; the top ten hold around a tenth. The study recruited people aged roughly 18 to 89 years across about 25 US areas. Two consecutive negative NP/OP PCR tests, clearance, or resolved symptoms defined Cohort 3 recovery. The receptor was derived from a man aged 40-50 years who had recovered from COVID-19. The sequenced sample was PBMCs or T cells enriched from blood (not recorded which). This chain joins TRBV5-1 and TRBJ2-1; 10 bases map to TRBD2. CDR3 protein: CASSKTSGTFVNEQFF. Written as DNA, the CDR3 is TGCGCCAGCAGTAAAACTAGCGGGACCTTTGTCAATGAGCAGTTCTTC. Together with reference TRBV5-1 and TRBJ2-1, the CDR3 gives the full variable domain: KAGVTQTPRYLIKTRGQQVTLSCSPISGHRSVSWYQQTPGQGLQFLFEYFSETQRNKGNFPGRFSGRQFSNSRSEMNVSTLELGDSALYLCASSKTSGTFVNEQFFGPGTRLTVL.